A single sample gave rise to the 11 T cell receptor beta chains below, sequenced in a study of cytomegalovirus exposure and HLA in healthy donors. The PCR made use of 60 Vbeta and 13 Jbeta primers. Using immunoSEQ multiplex PCR, the repertoire was profiled, and TCRdb retains in-frame clones only, with some absent. The sample yields about 140,000 clones, approximately 57% seen once. The sample comprised PBMCs. All receptors derive from a male donor in good health and CMV-seronegative.

A single count supports this clone. The V call is TRBV6-5, the J call TRBJ1-2, with 8 bases that match TRBD1. This CDR3 is built from 15 residues. V trimming: 5 bases; J trimming: 5 bases; junction bases outside the gene matches: 10. The germline CDR1 and CDR2 sequences are MNHEY and SVGAGI. The CDR3 DNA reads TGTGCCAGCAGTCGAATCAGGACAGGGAGGTATGGCTACACCTTC. This sequence encodes CASSRIRTGRYGYTF.

Comment on this clone: At one of its ends the junction is not consistent with the germline gene, which may arise from a read error. This chain's CDR3 is CAIAPFDTYGYPF. Written as DNA, the CDR3 is TGTGCCATCGCCCCGTTCGACACCTATGGCTACCCCTTC. The gene calls are TRBV10-3 and TRBJ1-2; D not certain. The germline gives CDR1 ENHRY, CDR2 SYGVKD. This CDR3 is 13 amino acids long.

In its sample, this clone was seen a few times. This sequence joins TRBV18 and TRBJ1-5, with D uncertain. Per germline, CDR1 KGHSH and CDR2 LQKENI. Trimming removed 2 bases from V and 5 bases from J, with 10 bases in between. The CDR3 runs to 14 residues. This CDR3 reads CASSPTTEYQPQHF. The CDR3 DNA reads as TGTGCCAGCTCACCAACAACCGAATATCAGCCCCAGCATTTT.

The sample holds a few counts of this clone. V is TRBV9 and J is TRBJ1-3; D gene uncertain. V gave up 0 bases and J gave up 4 bases, with 14 bases separating them. The CDR3 contains 16 residues. CDR1 is SGDLS, CDR2 YYNGEE, per germline. The chain's CDR3 is CASSVVPGYAGNTIYF. The CDR3 nucleotides read TGTGCCAGCAGCGTAGTCCCGGGGTACGCAGGAAACACCATATATTTT.

This clone was detected a few times. The chain uses TRBV4-2 and TRBJ2-6, with unresolved D. This CDR3 spans 15 amino acids. With 1 base removed from V and 2 bases from J, the gap between germline ends came to 6 bases. Germline V lookup: CDR1 LGHNA, CDR2 YNFKEQ. CDR3 DNA: TGTGCCAGCAGCCAAGGCACAGCTGGGGCCAACGTCCTGACTTTC. Its translation: CASSQGTAGANVLTF.

This clone appeared a few times. Other DNA sequences in this specimen translate into the identical CDR3. The chain couples TRBV5-4 to TRBJ1-4; 10 bases are a match to TRBD1. CDR3 length equals 15 residues. The V and J ends lost 4 bases and 2 bases, in that order; junction bases with no gene match: 2. The germline V gene has CDR1 SGHNT and CDR2 YYREEE (reference sequence). In DNA, the CDR3 is TGTGCCAGCAGCCTGGGACAGGGGACTAATGAAAAACTGTTTTTT. Protein: CASSLGQGTNEKLFF.

On this clone itself: The CDR3 does not end in the conserved phenylalanine or tryptophan, so this is likely a read error. The chain combines TRBV6-5 with TRBJ1-5; 7 bases fit TRBD1. This CDR3 region has 15 residues. Germline V gives CDR1 MNHEY, CDR2 SVGAGI. J was trimmed by 4 bases and V by 6 bases; bases with no gene match: 9. The CDR3 DNA reads TGTGCCAGCAGCCCCACAGGGGTAAGAAATCAGCCCCAGCATCTT. This sequence encodes CASSPTGVRNQPQHL.

Only a few counts were recorded for this clone. The chain links TRBV7-9 to TRBJ2-7, with 7 positions matching TRBD2. In germline, CDR1 is SEHNR, CDR2 FQNEAQ (reference sequence). The CDR3 sequence is 15 residues long. J gave up 8 bases and V 1 base, and 11 bases lay outside the gene matches. The CDR3 here is CASSLGGSGAGKQYF. The CDR3, as DNA: TGTGCCAGCAGCTTAGGGGGGAGCGGGGCGGGGAAGCAGTACTTC.

The chain carries TRBV7-9 and TRBJ1-5, with 8 bases aligning to TRBD1. With 5 bases clipped from V and 7 bases from J, the junction kept 13 bases outside the gene matches. The germline gives CDR1 SEHNR, CDR2 FQNEAQ (reference sequence). The CDR3 is made up of 16 amino acids. CDR3 nucleotide sequence: TGTGCCAGCAGCGCAGGTTCAGGGGGCGCTGGGCAGCCCCAGCATTTT. It specifies CASSAGSGGAGQPQHF.

The CDR3 DNA reads TGTGCCAGCACCAGGACAGGGCAGTACGAGCAGTACTTC. This encodes CASTRTGQYEQYF. The chain has TRBV27 and TRBJ2-7, with 8 bases fitting TRBD1. The CDR3 consists of 13 residues. CDR1 and CDR2 (germline): MNHEY, SMNVEV (reference sequence). The V and J ends lost 7 bases and 4 bases, in that order; junction bases with no gene match: 6.

The chain has TRBV6-1 and TRBJ1-1, with 9 nucleotides matching TRBD1. Unmatched junction bases numbered 5, after V lost 6 bases and J lost 3 bases. This CDR3 region has 14 residues. The germline V gene has CDR1 MNHNS and CDR2 SASEGT. Here the CDR3 DNA reads TGTGCCAGCAGACTACAGGGGGCGCACACTGAAGCTTTCTTT. It specifies CASRLQGAHTEAFF.